This T cell receptor (beta chain) derives from a study of identical twins. Regarding the study as a whole: Findings came from cross-sectional statistics, without long-term follow-up of donors.

Per germline, CDR1 SGHRS and CDR2 YFSETQ. The CDR3 has 17 amino acids. V shed 0 bases and J shed 3 bases, with 17 bases lying between them. This clonotype appeared many times. Its antigen is currently unknown. TCRdb passed the 5' RACE reads through MiXCR, listing each CDR3 protein once. Seen here are about 520,000 distinct CDR3 sequences, around 20% observed once, and the top ten hold around 0.9%. Another study also made use of these data, one on T cells expressing NK-cell markers. That paper notes: Top CD8+ clonotypes included the dominant CD3+CD56+NKG2C+ clonotypes in several donors.

The sample consisted of CD4+ T cells sorted from blood. The source is a woman under 30 in good health. V and J are TRBV5-1 and TRBJ2-3, with D perhaps matching TRBD1 (6 bases). This CDR3 is CASSLGPRGVRTDTQYF. Written as DNA, the CDR3 is TGCGCCAGCAGCTTGGGGCCCAGGGGCGTGAGGACAGATACGCAGTATTTT. Drawing the rest from reference TRBV5-1 and TRBJ2-3, the complete variable domain is KAGVTQTPRYLIKTRGQQVTLSCSPISGHRSVSWYQQTPGQGLQFLFEYFSETQRNKGNFPGRFSGRQFSNSRSEMNVSTLELGDSALYLCASSLGPRGVRTDTQYFGPGTRLTVL.